Listed below are T cell receptor beta chains from one sample, sequenced in a study of blood T cells in healthy people across ages. Using its own MiXCR run on the 5' RACE reads, TCRdb lists one record per CDR3 protein. The data contain more than 650,000 distinct CDR3 sequences, roughly 25% of them singletons. This same sample was also taken into another study, of T cells of mothers and their children.

The sample comprised blood. These receptor sequences come from a boy younger than 18 in good health. Each CDR3 is given without its conserved first and last residue. Fields, in order: D gene, J gene, V gene, CDR3 protein. D genes are given only for firm matches.

>NA|TRBJ1-4|TRBV3-1
ASSQMDEKLF
>TRBD1|TRBJ2-5|TRBV6-5
ASSYRQGFQETQY
>NA|TRBJ1-5|TRBV3-1
ASSQGTDQPQH
>TRBD2|TRBJ2-5|TRBV6-5
ASSCLSSGGETQY
>NA|TRBJ2-7|TRBV28
ASSDPRARFYEQY
>TRBD1|TRBJ2-1|TRBV7-9
ASSSPGQGHLYSYNEQF
>TRBD2|TRBJ2-2|TRBV5-1
ASSWTSGESGELF
>NA|TRBJ1-4|TRBV7-2
ASSRDGSPSEKLF
>NA|TRBJ2-4|TRBV5-1
ASSYEGTAENIQY
>NA|TRBJ2-7|TRBV9
ASSPHSLAEQY
>NA|TRBJ2-1|TRBV28
ASSFRSRAGNEQF
>TRBD2|TRBJ2-5|TRBV7-9
ASSFSGGTGETQY
>NA|TRBJ2-2|TRBV5-5
ASSLLGGGPNTGELF
>NA|TRBJ1-6|TRBV6-6
ASRPRGTYNSPLH
>NA|TRBJ1-5|TRBV2
ASSVSANGNQPQH
>NA|TRBJ2-7|TRBV12-3/TRBV12-4
ASSLTEDGSYEQY
>NA|TRBJ2-2|TRBV14
ASSTEGTNTGELF
>NA|TRBJ2-5|TRBV6-6
ASSSVSDRMEAQY
>NA|TRBJ2-1|TRBV13
ASSSYHPSNEQF
>NA|TRBJ1-1|TRBV27
ASSRNRGEITEAF
>TRBD1|TRBJ1-1|TRBV7-3
ASSPGQGRAF
>TRBD2|TRBJ2-7|TRBV4-1
ASSQGEGQS
>TRBD1|TRBJ2-2|TRBV27
ASRDRVNTGELF
>NA|TRBJ1-2|TRBV4-2
ASSQGQGLNYGYT
>NA|TRBJ2-4|TRBV19
ASSIAQNIQY
>NA|TRBJ2-7|TRBV7-3
ASSLSGGESYEQY
>NA|TRBJ2-1|TRBV2
ASSVRGSSYNEQF
>NA|TRBJ2-3|TRBV20-1
SAQAGQMRTDTQY
>NA|NA|TRBV10-3
AISESDISYNEQF
>TRBD1|TRBJ2-5|TRBV10-3
AIIPGGQGLPGSETQY
>NA|TRBJ2-6|TRBV29-1
SVKAGSGANVLT
>NA|TRBJ2-7|TRBV12-3/TRBV12-4
ASRGGQYYEQY
>TRBD1|TRBJ2-1|TRBV19
ASSIAGQGNEQF
>TRBD1|TRBJ2-5|TRBV6-5
ASSSGQGRAAQY
>NA|TRBJ2-3|TRBV9
ASSVGPGGVDTQY
>NA|TRBJ2-1|TRBV7-2
ASSDGGTRDNNEQF
>NA|TRBJ1-4|TRBV29-1
SVAGREKLF
>NA|TRBJ1-1|TRBV7-9
ASSLAGGNPEAF
>TRBD1|TRBJ1-5|TRBV12-3/TRBV12-4
ASSQPGQGQPQH
>TRBD2|TRBJ2-2|TRBV29-1
SVPDSGGSNTGELF
>NA|TRBJ2-4|TRBV5-5
ASSHQTWGPKNIQY
>NA|TRBJ1-1|TRBV12-3/TRBV12-4
ASSLDAREAF
>TRBD1|TRBJ2-5|TRBV2
AANRQGRETQY
>TRBD1|TRBJ2-7|TRBV10-3
AISVGTGPVYEQY
>NA|TRBJ2-7|TRBV29-1
SVVGREAYEQY
>NA|NA|TRBV10-3
AISEPPRARGRDNEQF